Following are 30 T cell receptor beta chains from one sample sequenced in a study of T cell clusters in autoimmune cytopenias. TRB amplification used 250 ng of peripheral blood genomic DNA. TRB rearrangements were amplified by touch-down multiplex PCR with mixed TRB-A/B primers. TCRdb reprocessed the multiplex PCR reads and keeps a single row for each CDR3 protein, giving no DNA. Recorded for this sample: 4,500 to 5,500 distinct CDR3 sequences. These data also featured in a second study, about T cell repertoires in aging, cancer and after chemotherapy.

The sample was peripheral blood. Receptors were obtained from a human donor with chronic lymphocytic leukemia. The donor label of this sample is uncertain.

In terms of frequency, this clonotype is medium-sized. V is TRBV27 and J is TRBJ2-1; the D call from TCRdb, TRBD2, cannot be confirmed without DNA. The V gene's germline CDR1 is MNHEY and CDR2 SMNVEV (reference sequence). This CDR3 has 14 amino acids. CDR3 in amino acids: CASNPGVAGNEQFF.

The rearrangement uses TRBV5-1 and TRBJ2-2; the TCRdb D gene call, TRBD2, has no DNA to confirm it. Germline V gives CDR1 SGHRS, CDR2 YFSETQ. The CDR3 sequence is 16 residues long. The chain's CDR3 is CASSQGTSGGIGELFF.

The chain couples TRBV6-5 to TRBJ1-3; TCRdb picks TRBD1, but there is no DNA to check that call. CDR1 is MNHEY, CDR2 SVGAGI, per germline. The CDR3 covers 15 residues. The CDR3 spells CASKKTGGFGNTIYF.

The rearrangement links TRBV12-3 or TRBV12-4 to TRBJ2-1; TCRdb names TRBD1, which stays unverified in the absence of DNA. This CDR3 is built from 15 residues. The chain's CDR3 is CASSHFRGVGNEQFF.

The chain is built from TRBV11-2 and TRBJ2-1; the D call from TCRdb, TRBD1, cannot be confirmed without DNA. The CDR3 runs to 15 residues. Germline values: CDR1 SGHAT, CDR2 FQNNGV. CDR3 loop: CASSRPGTGGNEQFF.

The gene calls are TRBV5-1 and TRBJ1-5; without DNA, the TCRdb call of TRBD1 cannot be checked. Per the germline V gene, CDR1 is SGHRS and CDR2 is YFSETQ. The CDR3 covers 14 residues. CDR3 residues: CASSLGVSNQPQHF.

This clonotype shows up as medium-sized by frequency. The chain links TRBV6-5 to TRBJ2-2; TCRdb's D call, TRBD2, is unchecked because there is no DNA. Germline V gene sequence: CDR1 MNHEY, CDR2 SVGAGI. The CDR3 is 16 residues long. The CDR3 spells CASSYSGLAIAGELFF.

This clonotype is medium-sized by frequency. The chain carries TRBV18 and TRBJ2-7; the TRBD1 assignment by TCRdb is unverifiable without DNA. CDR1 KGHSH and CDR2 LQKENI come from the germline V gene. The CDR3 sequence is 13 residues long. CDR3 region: CASSPQTGDEQYF.

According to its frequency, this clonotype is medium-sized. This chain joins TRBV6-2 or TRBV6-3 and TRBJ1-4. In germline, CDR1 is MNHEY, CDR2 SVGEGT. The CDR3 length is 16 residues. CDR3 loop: CASSYMLRQRDEKLFF.

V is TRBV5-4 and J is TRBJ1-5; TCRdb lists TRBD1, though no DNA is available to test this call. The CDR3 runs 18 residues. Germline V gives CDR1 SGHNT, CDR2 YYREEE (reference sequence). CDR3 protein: CASSLGWGRGVSNQPQHF.

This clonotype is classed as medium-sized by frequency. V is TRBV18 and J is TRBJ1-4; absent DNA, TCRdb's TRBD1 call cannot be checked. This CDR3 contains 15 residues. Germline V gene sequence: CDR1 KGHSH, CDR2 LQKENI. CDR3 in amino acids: CASSPPPGTNEKLFF.

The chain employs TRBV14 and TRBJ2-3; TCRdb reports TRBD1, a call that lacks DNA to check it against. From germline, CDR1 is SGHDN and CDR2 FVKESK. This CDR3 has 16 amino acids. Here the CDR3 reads CASSQDRRTGSDTQYF.

CDR3 in amino acids: CASSFAGGDQPQHF. This chain links TRBV5-1 with TRBJ1-5; lacking DNA, the TRBD1 call made by TCRdb goes unchecked. The CDR3 runs 14 residues. Germline CDR1 and CDR2: SGHRS and YFSETQ.

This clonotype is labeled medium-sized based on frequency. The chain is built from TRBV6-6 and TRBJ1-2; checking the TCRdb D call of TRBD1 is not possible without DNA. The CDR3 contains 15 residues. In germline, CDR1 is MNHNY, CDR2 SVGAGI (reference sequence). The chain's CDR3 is CASSYDRGPSYGYTF.

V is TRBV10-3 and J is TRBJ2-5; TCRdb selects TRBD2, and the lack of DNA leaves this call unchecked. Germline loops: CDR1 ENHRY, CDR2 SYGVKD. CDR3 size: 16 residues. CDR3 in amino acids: CAIRGPGLAAQETQYF.

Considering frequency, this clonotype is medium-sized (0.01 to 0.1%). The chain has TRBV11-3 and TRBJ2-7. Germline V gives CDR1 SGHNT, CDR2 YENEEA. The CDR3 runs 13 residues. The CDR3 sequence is CASSLDLVGEQYF.

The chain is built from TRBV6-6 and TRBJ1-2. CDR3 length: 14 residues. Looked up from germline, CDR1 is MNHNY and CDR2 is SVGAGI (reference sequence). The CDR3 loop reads CASSEIVDLYGYTF.

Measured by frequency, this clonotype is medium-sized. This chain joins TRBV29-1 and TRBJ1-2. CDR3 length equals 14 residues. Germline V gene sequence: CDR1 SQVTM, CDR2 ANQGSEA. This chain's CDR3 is CSGGGGADGDGYTF.

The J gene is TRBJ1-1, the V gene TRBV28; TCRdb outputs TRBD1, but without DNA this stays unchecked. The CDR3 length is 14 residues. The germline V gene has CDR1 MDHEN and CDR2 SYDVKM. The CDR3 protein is CASSLQGLNTEAFF.

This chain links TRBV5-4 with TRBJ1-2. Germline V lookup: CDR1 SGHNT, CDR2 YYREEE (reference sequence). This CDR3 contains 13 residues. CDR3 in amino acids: CASRLGPSNGYTF. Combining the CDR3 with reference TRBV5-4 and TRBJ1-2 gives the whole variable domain ETGVTQSPTHLIKTRGQQVTLRCSSQSGHNTVSWYQQALGQGPQFIFQYYREEENGRGNFPPRFSGLQFPNYSSELNVNALELDDSALYLCASRLGPSNGYTFGSGTRLTVV.

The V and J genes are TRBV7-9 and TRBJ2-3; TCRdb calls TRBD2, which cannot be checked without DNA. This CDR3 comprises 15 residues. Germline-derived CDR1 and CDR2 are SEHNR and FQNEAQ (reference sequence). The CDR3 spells CASSLAEGDTDTQYF. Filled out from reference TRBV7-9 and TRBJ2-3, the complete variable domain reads DTGVSQNPRHKITKRGQNVTFRCDPISEHNRLYWYRQTLGQGPEFLTYFQNEAQLEKSRLLSDRFSAERPKGSFSTLEIQRTEQGDSAMYLCASSLAEGDTDTQYFGPGTRLTVL.

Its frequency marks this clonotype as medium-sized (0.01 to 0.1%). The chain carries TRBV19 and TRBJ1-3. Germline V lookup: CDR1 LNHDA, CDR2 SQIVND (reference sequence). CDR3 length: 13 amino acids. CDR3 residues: CASSMVAGNTIYF.

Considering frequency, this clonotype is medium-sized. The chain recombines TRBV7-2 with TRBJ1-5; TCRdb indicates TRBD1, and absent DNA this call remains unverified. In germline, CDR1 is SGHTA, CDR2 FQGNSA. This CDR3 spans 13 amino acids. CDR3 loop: CASSLTGLQPQHF. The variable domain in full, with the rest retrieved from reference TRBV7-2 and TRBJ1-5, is GAGVSQSPSNKVTEKGKDVELRCDPISGHTALYWYRQSLGQGLEFLIYFQGNSAPDKSGLPSDRFSAERTGGSVSTLTIQRTQQEDSAVYLCASSLTGLQPQHFGDGTRLSIL.

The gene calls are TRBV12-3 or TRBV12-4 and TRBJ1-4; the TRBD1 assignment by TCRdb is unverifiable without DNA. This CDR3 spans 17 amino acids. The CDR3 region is CASRPTHRGRGGEKLFF.

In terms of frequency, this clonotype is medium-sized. The CDR3 sequence: CASMRRGNQVASPLHF. The chain combines TRBV19 with TRBJ1-6; lacking DNA, the TRBD1 call made by TCRdb goes unchecked. CDR3 length: 16 amino acids. The germline CDR1 and CDR2 sequences are LNHDA and SQIVND (reference sequence).

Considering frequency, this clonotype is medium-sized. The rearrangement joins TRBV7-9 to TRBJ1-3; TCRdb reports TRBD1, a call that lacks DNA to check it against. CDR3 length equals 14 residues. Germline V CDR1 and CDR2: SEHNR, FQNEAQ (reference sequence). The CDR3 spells CASSRQGGGNTIYF.

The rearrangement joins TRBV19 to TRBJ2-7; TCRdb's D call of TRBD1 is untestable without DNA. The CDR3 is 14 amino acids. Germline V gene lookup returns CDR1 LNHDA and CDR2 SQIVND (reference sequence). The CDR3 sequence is CASSIGQGADEQYF.

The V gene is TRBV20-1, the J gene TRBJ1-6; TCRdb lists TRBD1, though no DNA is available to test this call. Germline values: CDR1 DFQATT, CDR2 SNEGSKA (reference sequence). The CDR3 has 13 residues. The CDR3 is CSAPGTGSSPLHF.

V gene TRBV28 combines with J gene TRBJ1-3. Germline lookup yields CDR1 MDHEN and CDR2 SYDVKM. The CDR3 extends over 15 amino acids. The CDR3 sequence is CASSFPKTSGNTIYF.

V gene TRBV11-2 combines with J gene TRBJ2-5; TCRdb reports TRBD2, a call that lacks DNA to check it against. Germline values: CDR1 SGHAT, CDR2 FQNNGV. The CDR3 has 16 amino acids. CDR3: CASSLVGRLYQETQYF.